The 21 T cell receptor beta chains given below trace back to one sample, sequenced in a study of blood T cell repertoires in COVID-19. Sequencing used immunoSEQ multiplex PCR; TCRdb keeps in-frame clones, though not all of them. The sample has about 190,000 clones, around 87% seen once. Source material: peripheral blood. The receptors were sampled from a woman in her thirties with active or convalescent COVID-19.

The chain recombines TRBV5-1 with TRBJ2-7, with 15 bases fitting TRBD2. The CDR3 is 16 amino acids. Trimming at V came to 0 bases and at J to 4 bases, leaving 2 bases not matched to a gene. The germline CDR1 and CDR2 sequences are SGHRS and YFSETQ. CDR3 in amino acids: CASSLGGTSGGYEQYF. The CDR3 bases are TGCGCCAGCAGCTTGGGCGGGACTAGCGGGGGGTACGAGCAGTACTTC.

The chain has TRBV5-5 and TRBJ1-2, with TRBD1 matching 7 bases. The CDR3 runs to 13 residues. With V trimmed by 1 base and J by 8 bases, 5 bases remained unmatched. Germline CDR1 and CDR2: SGHKS and YYEKEE (reference sequence). CDR3 sequence (DNA): TGTGCCAGCAGCTTGAGGGGGCGGGACGGCTACACCTTC. Its translation is CASSLRGRDGYTF.

This clone was found once. This chain links TRBV19 with TRBJ1-1; TRBD1 aligns across 10 bases. V dropped 7 bases and J dropped 7; count of bases not matched to a gene: 9. Germline CDR1 reads LNHDA; CDR2 reads SQIVND (reference sequence). This CDR3 has 14 residues. The CDR3 DNA is TGTGCCAGTATTGAGTGGGGACAGGGGTTTGAAGCTTTCTTT. Its protein product is CASIEWGQGFEAFF.

This clone was seen only once. The chain combines TRBV28 with TRBJ1-4; 7 nucleotides agree with TRBD1. V lost 6 bases to trimming and J lost 0 bases; unmatched junction nucleotides: 4. The CDR3 has 15 residues. The germline V gene encodes CDR1 MDHEN and CDR2 SYDVKM. Written as DNA, the CDR3 is TGTGCCAGCAGCTTTCAGGGGGCAACTAATGAAAAACTGTTTTTT. It yields the protein CASSFQGATNEKLFF.

V and J are TRBV6-6 and TRBJ1-1, with D possibly matching TRBD1 (5 bases). The V gene lost 5 bases and the J gene lost 11 bases, with 18 bases spanning the gap. The CDR3 extends over 13 amino acids. Germline CDR1 and CDR2: MNHNY and SVGAGI (reference sequence). The CDR3 nucleotides read TGTGCCAGCAGTAAAGATTCGCGCTCAGGGGCTTTCTTT. The encoded protein is CASSKDSRSGAFF.

This chain uses TRBV19 with TRBJ2-3, with D maybe TRBD1 (6 bases). This CDR3 has 13 residues. V lost 6 bases to trimming and J lost 4 bases, with 11 bases between them. CDR1 and CDR2 from the germline V gene are LNHDA and SQIVND (reference sequence). CDR3 sequence reads: CASSEGVADTQYF. DNA for the CDR3: TGTGCCAGTAGCGAGGGGGTGGCAGATACGCAGTATTTT.

V is TRBV3-1 (or the pseudogene TRBV3-2) and J is TRBJ1-2; 7 bases are a match to TRBD1. Looked up from germline, CDR1 is LGHDT and CDR2 is YNNKEL (reference sequence). The CDR3 sequence is 15 residues long. Unmatched junction bases numbered 13, after V lost 6 bases and J lost 6 bases. CDR3 in DNA: TGTGCCAGCAGACCTCAGGGGGTAAAATTCCATGGCTACACCTTC. Translation: CASRPQGVKFHGYTF.

This sequence joins TRBV9 and TRBJ2-7; a weak D match, TRBD2 (6 bases). V was shortened by 0 bases and J by 7 bases, with 17 bases between the two germline ends. Germline values: CDR1 SGDLS, CDR2 YYNGEE. The CDR3 runs to 15 residues. CDR3 sequence (DNA): TGTGCCAGCAGCGTAGGGGGTTCGGGGGAGCGGGAGCAGTACTTC. Its translation: CASSVGGSGEREQYF. The whole variable domain, remainder taken from reference TRBV9 and TRBJ2-7, is DSGVTQTPKHLITATGQRVTLRCSPRSGDLSVYWYQQSLDQGLQFLIQYYNGEERAKGNILERFSAQQFPDLHSELNLSSLELGDSALYFCASSVGGSGEREQYFGPGTRLTVT.

This clone has just one count. The chain joins TRBV7-2 to TRBJ1-1; D may be TRBD1 (6 bases). The CDR3 sequence is 17 residues long. The V and J ends lost 2 bases and 4 bases respectively, with 20 bases between them. Per the germline V gene, CDR1 is SGHTA and CDR2 is FQGNSA. For the CDR3, the DNA is TGTGCCAGCAGCTTACTGCCCGGCAGGGGCGGAAGCACTGAAGCTTTCTTT. Translating gives CASSLLPGRGGSTEAFF.

This clone was seen once. This chain uses TRBV27 with TRBJ1-2; D not resolved. Germline values: CDR1 MNHEY, CDR2 SMNVEV (reference sequence). V dropped 3 bases and J dropped 3 bases, with 8 bases sitting between them. The CDR3 spans 13 residues. Written as DNA, the CDR3 is TGTGCCAGCAGTTTTAACGGAGACTATGGCTACACCTTC. Translating gives CASSFNGDYGYTF.

Remarks on this clone: An end of the junction differs from the germline gene, which may be a read error. CDR3 loop: CASMRGGVETQYF. In DNA form, the CDR3 reads TGTGCAAGCATGCGGGGGGGAGTAGAGACCCAGTACTTC. The gene calls are TRBV5-4 and TRBJ2-5; TRBD2 matches at 9 bases. The CDR3 loop spans 13 amino acids. Per the germline V gene, CDR1 is SGHNT and CDR2 is YYREEE (reference sequence).

The chain uses TRBV3-1 (or the pseudogene TRBV3-2) and TRBJ2-7, with TRBD1 matching 8 bases. CDR1 LGHDT and CDR2 YNNKEL come from the germline V gene (reference sequence). This CDR3 contains 14 residues. Trimming took 4 bases from V and 5 from J; bases not matched to a gene: 7. CDR3 coding DNA: TGTGCCAGCAGCCCCCTGACAGGGGACCACGAGCAGTACTTC. Amino acids: CASSPLTGDHEQYF.

This clone was counted only a few times. The gene calls are TRBV29-1 and TRBJ1-1, with D tentatively TRBD1 (5 bases). Germline values: CDR1 SQVTM, CDR2 ANQGSEA. This CDR3 has 11 amino acids. Trimming removed 3 bases from V and 4 bases from J, with 6 bases in between. DNA of the CDR3: TGCAGCGTTGATAGGGGCACTGAAGCTTTCTTT. It is translated as CSVDRGTEAFF.

This chain uses TRBV27 with TRBJ1-5, with D possibly matching TRBD1 (5 bases). V was shortened by 6 bases and J by 6 bases, with 21 bases between the two germline ends. The germline gives CDR1 MNHEY, CDR2 SMNVEV (reference sequence). The CDR3 runs to 16 residues. This chain's CDR3 is CASSRGTAVLGQPQHF. CDR3 bases: TGTGCCAGCAGCCGGGGGACTGCGGTCCTTGGTCAGCCCCAGCATTTT.

The chain carries TRBV7-2 and TRBJ2-4, with D perhaps TRBD2 (5 bases). Trimming stripped 5 bases from V and 9 bases from J, with 17 bases between. There are 14 residues in the CDR3. Looked up from germline, CDR1 is SGHTA and CDR2 is FQGNSA. CDR3 amino acids: CASSPRVGEGIQYF. The CDR3 region has the DNA TGTGCCAGCAGCCCGAGGGTGGGTGAGGGCATTCAGTACTTC.

The chain uses TRBV6-4 and TRBJ2-1, with 9 nucleotides matching TRBD2. V lost 5 bases, J lost 1 base, and 3 bases stayed unmatched. From germline, CDR1 is MRHNA and CDR2 SNTAGT. The CDR3 is 15 amino acids. Here the CDR3 reads CASSLAGLSYNEQFF. The CDR3 region has the DNA TGTGCCAGCAGTCTAGCGGGGCTATCCTACAATGAGCAGTTCTTC.

This clone was detected once. The V gene is TRBV5-1, the J gene TRBJ1-1, with 7 bases that match TRBD1. Looked up from germline, CDR1 is SGHRS and CDR2 is YFSETQ. Trimming at V came to 2 bases and at J to 1 base, leaving 8 bases not matched to a gene. The CDR3 length is 16 residues. The CDR3 DNA sequence: TGCGCCAGCAGCTTTCAGAGACAGGGAGGGAACACTGAAGCTTTCTTT. As protein: CASSFQRQGGNTEAFF. The whole variable domain, remainder taken from reference TRBV5-1 and TRBJ1-1, is KAGVTQTPRYLIKTRGQQVTLSCSPISGHRSVSWYQQTPGQGLQFLFEYFSETQRNKGNFPGRFSGRQFSNSRSEMNVSTLELGDSALYLCASSFQRQGGNTEAFFGQGTRLTVV.

This chain connects TRBV11-3 to TRBJ1-3; D remains unclear. Germline assignment: CDR1 SGHNT and CDR2 YENEEA. The CDR3 is 15 amino acids. V was trimmed by 5 bases and J by 1 base, leaving 12 bases between them. In DNA form, the CDR3 reads TGTGCCAGCAGCCTCCCGAACAAGTCTGGAAACACCATATATTTT. Its translation is CASSLPNKSGNTIYF.

V usage is TRBV10-3 and J usage is TRBJ2-1; D gene unclear. V lost 2 bases and J lost 9, with 5 bases in between. The CDR3 is 11 residues long. The germline gives CDR1 ENHRY, CDR2 SYGVKD. The CDR3 protein is CAISENGEQFF. The DNA for the CDR3 is TGTGCCATCAGTGAGAACGGTGAGCAGTTCTTC.

This sequence joins TRBV4-1 and TRBJ2-7; 7 nucleotides line up with TRBD1. The CDR3 is 16 residues long. With V trimmed by 2 bases and J by 0 bases, 7 bases remained unmatched. The germline V gene has CDR1 MGHRA and CDR2 YSYEKL. The CDR3 reads CASSQRTGLNSYEQYF. CDR3 DNA sequence: TGCGCCAGCAGCCAACGGACAGGACTTAACTCCTACGAGCAGTACTTC.

The V and J genes are TRBV3-1 (or the pseudogene TRBV3-2) and TRBJ2-3, with a weak D call TRBD2 (6 bases). V lost 4 bases and J lost 3, with 14 bases in between. Germline V gene sequence: CDR1 LGHDT, CDR2 YNNKEL (reference sequence). The CDR3 length is 15 residues. The CDR3 coding sequence is TGTGCCAGCAGCCGACGACTAGTCTCTACAGATACGCAGTATTTT. Protein sequence: CASSRRLVSTDTQYF.